This T cell receptor (beta chain) appears in the sequencing data of a study of blood T cells in healthy people across ages. General study findings and limits: From one million sequenced T cells, diversity estimates were lower bounds.

The CDR3 runs 15 residues. CDR1 and CDR2 from the germline V gene are LGHDT and YNNKEL (reference sequence). V trimming: 6 bases; J trimming: 3 bases; junction bases outside the gene matches: 6. With each sample, at least 6 micrograms of total RNA were extracted. As for this clonotype: Its target is unknown.

Through a sample-barcoded 5' primer and a J-beta primer mix, a second PCR was run for 7 to 11 cycles. TCRdb re-analysed the 5' RACE reads in MiXCR, keeping a single row per CDR3 protein. The table records around 2 million distinct CDR3 sequences, more than 35% of them present only once. This chain links TRBV3-1 with TRBJ2-1, with TRBD1 matching 9 bases. This TCR was sampled from a human donor in good health. The sample comprised blood. The CDR3 sequence is CASSQDRGYYNEQFF. CDR3 bases: TGTGCCAGCAGTCAGGACAGGGGATACTACAATGAGCAGTTCTTC.